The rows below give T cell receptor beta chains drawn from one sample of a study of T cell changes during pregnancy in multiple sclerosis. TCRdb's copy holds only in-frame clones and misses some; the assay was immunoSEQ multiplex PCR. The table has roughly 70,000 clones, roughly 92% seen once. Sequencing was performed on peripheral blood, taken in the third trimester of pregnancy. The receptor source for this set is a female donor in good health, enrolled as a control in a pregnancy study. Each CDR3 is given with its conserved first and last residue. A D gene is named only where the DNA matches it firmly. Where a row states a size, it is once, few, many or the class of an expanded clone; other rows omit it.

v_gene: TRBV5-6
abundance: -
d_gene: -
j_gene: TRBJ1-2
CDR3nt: TGTGCCAGCAGCTTCTGGATTAGTCACGGGGGGCCGAAGAAGGGCTACACCTTC
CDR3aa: CASSFWISHGGPKKGYTF

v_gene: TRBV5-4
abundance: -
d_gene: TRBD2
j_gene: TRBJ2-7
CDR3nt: TGTGCCAGCAGCTTTGGGGGGGTATCCTACGAGCAGTACTTC
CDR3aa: CASSFGGVSYEQYF

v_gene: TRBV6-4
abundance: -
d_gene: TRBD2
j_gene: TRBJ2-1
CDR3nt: TGTGCCAGCAGTGACTCTCGCGGGGGGGCCGATGAGCAGTTCTTC
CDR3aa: CASSDSRGGADEQFF

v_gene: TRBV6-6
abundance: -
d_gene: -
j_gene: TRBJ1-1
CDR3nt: TGTGCCAGCAGTTTAGTCAGGGGGAACACTGAAGCTTTCTTT
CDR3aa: CASSLVRGNTEAFF

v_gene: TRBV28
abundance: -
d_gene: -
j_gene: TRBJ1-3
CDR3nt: TGTGCCAGCATCCGGACAGCCTCAGAAGGGAACACCATATATTTT
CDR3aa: CASIRTASEGNTIYF

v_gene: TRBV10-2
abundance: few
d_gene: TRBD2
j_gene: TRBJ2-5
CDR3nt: TGCGCCAGCAGTGAGTCGACGTTCCTCGCGGGGGGGCCTAGGGAGACCCAGTACTTC
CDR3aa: CASSESTFLAGGPRETQYF

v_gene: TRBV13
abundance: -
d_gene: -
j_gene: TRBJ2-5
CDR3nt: TGTGCCAGCAGCTCAGGGGGTAGCGGGGTCCCAGGGCAAGAGACCCAGTACTTC
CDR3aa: CASSSGGSGVPGQETQYF

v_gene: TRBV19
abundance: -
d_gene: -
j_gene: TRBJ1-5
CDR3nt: TGTGCCAGTAGTATATCGTCAGGGGTAGGTCAGCCCCAGCATTTT
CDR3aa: CASSISSGVGQPQHF

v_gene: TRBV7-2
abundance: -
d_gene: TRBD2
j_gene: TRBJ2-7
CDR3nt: TGTGCCAGCAGCTTAGCGGGTAGCGGGAGTGGGTACGAGCAGTACTTC
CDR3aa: CASSLAGSGSGYEQYF

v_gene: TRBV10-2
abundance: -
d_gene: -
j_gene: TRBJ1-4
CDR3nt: TGCGCCAGCAGATCCGGAGCTTTAGAAAAACTGTTTTTT
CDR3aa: CASRSGALEKLFF

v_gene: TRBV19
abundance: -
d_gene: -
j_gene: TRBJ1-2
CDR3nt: TGTGCCAGTAGACCCGCGGGGCCTAACTATGGCTACACCTTC
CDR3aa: CASRPAGPNYGYTF